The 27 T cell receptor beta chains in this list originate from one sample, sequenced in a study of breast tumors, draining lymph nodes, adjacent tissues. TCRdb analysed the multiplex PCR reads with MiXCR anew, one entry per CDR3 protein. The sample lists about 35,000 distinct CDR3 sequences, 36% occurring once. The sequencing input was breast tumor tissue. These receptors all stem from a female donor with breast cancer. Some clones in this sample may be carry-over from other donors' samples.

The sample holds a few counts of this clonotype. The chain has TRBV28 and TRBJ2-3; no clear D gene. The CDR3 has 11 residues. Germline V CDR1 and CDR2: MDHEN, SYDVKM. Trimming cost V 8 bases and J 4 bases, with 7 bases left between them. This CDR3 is CASRDPDTQYF. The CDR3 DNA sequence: TGTGCCAGCCGCGACCCAGATACGCAGTATTTT.

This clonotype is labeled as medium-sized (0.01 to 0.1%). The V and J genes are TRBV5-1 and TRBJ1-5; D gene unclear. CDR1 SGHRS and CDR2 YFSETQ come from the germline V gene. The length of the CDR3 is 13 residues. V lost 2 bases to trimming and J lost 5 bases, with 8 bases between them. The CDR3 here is CASSFDGDQPQHF. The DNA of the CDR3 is TGCGCCAGCAGCTTTGACGGAGATCAGCCCCAGCATTTT.

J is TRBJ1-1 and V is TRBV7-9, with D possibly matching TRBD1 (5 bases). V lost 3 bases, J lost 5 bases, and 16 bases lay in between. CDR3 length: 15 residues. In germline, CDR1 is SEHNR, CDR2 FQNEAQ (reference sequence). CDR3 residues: CASSFNQGTTTEAFF. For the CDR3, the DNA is TGTGCCAGCAGCTTCAACCAGGGTACTACGACTGAAGCTTTCTTT.

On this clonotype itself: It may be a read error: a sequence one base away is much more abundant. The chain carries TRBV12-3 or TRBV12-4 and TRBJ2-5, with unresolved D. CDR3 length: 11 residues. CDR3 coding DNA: TGTGCCAGCAGTTTACGGGCGACCCAGTGCTTC. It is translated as CASSLRATQCF.

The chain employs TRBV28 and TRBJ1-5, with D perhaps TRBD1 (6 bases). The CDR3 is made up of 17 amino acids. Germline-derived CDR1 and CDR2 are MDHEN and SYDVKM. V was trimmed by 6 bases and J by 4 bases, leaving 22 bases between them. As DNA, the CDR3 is TGTGCCAGCAGGTTACTCTTCCGGGACACGTTTAATCAGCCCCAGCATTTT. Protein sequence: CASRLLFRDTFNQPQHF.

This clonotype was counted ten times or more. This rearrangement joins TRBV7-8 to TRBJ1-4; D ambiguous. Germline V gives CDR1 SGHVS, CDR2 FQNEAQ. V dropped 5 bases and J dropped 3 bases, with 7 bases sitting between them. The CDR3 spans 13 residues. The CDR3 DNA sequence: TGTGCCAGCAGCCTCGGACCTAATGAAAAACTGTTTTTT. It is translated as CASSLGPNEKLFF.

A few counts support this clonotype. The DNA for the CDR3 is TGTGCCAGCAGCCGACTGGTCACGAACACAGATACGCAGTATTTT. Encoded protein: CASSRLVTNTDTQYF. The rearrangement links TRBV11-2 to TRBJ2-3; D is unresolved. With 5 bases removed from V and 2 bases from J, the gap between germline ends came to 14 bases. CDR1 SGHAT and CDR2 FQNNGV come from the germline V gene. The CDR3 consists of 15 residues. Full variable domain (rest looked up from reference TRBV11-2 and TRBJ2-3): EAGVAQSPRYKIIEKRQSVAFWCNPISGHATLYWYQQILGQGPKLLIQFQNNGVVDDSQLPKDRFSAERLKGVDSTLKIQPAKLEDSAVYLCASSRLVTNTDTQYFGPGTRLTVL.

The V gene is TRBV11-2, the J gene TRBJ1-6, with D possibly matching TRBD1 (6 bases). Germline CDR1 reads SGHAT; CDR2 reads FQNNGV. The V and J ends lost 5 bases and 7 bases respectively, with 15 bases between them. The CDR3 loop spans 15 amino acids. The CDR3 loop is CASSVHRDANSPLHF. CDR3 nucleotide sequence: TGTGCCAGCAGCGTCCACAGGGATGCGAATTCACCCCTCCACTTT. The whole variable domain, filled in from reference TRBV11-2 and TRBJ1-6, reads EAGVAQSPRYKIIEKRQSVAFWCNPISGHATLYWYQQILGQGPKLLIQFQNNGVVDDSQLPKDRFSAERLKGVDSTLKIQPAKLEDSAVYLCASSVHRDANSPLHFGNGTRLTVT.

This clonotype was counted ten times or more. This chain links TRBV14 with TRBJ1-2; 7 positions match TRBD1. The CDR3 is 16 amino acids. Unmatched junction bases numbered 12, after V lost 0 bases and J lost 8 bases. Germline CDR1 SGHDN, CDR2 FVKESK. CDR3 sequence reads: CASSQDVRGGASGYTF. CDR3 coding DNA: TGTGCCAGCAGCCAAGACGTTAGAGGGGGCGCGTCCGGCTACACCTTC.

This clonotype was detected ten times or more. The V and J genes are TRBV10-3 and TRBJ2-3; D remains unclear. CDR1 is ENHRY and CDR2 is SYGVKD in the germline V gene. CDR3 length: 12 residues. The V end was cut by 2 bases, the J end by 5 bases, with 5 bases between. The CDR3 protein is CAISEDVDTQYF. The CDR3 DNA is TGTGCCATCAGTGAGGACGTAGATACGCAGTATTTT.

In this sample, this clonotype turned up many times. Written as DNA, the CDR3 is TGTGCCAGCAGCTTAGGTGCAGCGCTCCATCAGCCCCAGCATTTT. Amino acid sequence: CASSLGAALHQPQHF. The chain uses TRBV7-2 and TRBJ1-5; D unresolved. Germline-derived CDR1 and CDR2 are SGHTA and FQGNSA. The CDR3 is 15 amino acids. The germline V and J ends were trimmed by 1 base and 5 bases, with 12 bases remaining between them.

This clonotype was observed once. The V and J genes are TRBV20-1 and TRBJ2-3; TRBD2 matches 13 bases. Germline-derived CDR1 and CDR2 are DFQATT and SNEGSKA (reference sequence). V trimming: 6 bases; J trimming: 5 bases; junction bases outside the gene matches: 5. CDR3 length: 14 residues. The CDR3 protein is CSAGLAGAGDTQYF. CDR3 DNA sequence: TGCAGTGCCGGACTAGCGGGAGCTGGAGATACGCAGTATTTT.

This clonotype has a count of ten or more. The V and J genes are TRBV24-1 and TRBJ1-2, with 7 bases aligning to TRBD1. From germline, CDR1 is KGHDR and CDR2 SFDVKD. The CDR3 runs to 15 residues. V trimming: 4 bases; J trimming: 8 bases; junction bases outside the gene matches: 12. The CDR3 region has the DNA TGTGCCACCAGTGACCCGACCGGGACAGAGATCGGCTACACCTTC. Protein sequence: CATSDPTGTEIGYTF.

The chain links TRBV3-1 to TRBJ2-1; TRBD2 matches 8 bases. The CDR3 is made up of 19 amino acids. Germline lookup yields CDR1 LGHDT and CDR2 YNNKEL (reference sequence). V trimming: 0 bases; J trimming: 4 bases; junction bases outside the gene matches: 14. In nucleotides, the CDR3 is TGTGCCAGCAGCCAAGATGGCGGATGGAGCGGCGGGGGGTACAATGAGCAGTTCTTC. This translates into CASSQDGGWSGGGYNEQFF.

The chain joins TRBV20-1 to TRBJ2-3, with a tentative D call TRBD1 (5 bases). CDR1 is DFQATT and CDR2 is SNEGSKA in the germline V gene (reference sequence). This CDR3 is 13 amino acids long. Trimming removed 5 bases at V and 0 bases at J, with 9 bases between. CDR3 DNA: TGCAGTGCTGACAGATCTAGCACAGATACGCAGTATTTT. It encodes CSADRSSTDTQYF.

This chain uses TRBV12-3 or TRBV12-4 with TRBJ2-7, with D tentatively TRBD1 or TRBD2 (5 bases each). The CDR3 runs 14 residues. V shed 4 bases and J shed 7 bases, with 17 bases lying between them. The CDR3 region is CASSYSTGWGEQYF. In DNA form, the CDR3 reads TGTGCCAGCAGTTATTCGACGGGATGGGGGGAGCAGTACTTC.

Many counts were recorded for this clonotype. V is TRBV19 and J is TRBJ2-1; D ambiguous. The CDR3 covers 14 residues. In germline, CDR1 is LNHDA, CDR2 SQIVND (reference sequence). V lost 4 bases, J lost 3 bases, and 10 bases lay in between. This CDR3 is CASSTGSDYNEQFF. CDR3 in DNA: TGTGCCAGTAGTACTGGGTCCGACTACAATGAGCAGTTCTTC. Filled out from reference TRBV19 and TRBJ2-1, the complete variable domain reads DGGITQSPKYLFRKEGQNVTLSCEQNLNHDAMYWYRQDPGQGLRLIYYSQIVNDFQKGDIAEGYSVSREKKESFPLTVTSAQKNPTAFYLCASSTGSDYNEQFFGPGTRLTVL.

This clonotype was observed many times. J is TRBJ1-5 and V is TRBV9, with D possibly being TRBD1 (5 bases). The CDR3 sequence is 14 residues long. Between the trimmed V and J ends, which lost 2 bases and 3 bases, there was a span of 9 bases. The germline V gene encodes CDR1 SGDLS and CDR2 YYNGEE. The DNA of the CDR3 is TGTGCCAGCAGCGTGGGGGGAATCAATCAGCCCCAGCATTTT. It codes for CASSVGGINQPQHF.

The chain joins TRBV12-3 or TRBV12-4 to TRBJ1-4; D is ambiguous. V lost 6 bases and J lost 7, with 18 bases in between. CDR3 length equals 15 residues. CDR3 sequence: CASSPELGRIEKLFF. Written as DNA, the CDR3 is TGTGCCAGCAGCCCCGAACTTGGCAGGATTGAAAAACTGTTTTTT.

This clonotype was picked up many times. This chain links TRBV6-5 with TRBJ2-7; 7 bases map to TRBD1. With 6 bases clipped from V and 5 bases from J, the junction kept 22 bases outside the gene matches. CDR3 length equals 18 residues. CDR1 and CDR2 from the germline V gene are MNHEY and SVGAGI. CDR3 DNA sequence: TGTGCCAGCAGCGCGCAGATCGCCCGGGGTAGGGGGCGCAACGAGCAGTACTTC. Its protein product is CASSAQIARGRGRNEQYF.

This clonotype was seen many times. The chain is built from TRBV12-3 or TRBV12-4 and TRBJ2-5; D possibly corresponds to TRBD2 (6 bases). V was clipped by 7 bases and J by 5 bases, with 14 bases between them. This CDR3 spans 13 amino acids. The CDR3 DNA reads TGTGCCAGCACCTTAGACGGAGGGGAGACCCAGTACTTC. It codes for CASTLDGGETQYF.

CDR3 region: CASKRTSGSSTDTQYF. The CDR3 DNA reads as TGTGCCAGCAAGAGGACTAGCGGCAGTAGCACAGATACGCAGTATTTT. The rearrangement links TRBV9 to TRBJ2-3; 10 nucleotides match TRBD2. There are 16 residues in the CDR3. J was trimmed by 0 bases and V by 6 bases; bases with no gene match: 7. Looked up from germline, CDR1 is SGDLS and CDR2 is YYNGEE.

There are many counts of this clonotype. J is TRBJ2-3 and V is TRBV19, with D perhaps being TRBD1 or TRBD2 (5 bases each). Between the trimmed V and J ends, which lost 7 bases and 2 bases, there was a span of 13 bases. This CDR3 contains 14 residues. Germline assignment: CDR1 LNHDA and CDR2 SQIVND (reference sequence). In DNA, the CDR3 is TGTGCCAGTACTGGGGGACGGGTCACAGATACGCAGTATTTT. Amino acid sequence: CASTGGRVTDTQYF.

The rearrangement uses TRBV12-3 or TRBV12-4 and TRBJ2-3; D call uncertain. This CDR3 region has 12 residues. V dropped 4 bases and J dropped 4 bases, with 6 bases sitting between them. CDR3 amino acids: CASSSQSDTQYF. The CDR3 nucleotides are TGTGCCAGCAGTTCGCAATCAGATACGCAGTATTTT.

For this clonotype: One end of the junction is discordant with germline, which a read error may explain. CDR3 region: CASSSNYGDTQSF. For the CDR3, the DNA is TGTGCCAGCAGCTCGAACTACGGAGATACGCAGTCTTTT. The J gene is TRBJ2-3, the V gene TRBV7-8, with D unclear. This CDR3 spans 13 amino acids. CDR1 is SGHVS, CDR2 FQNEAQ, per germline.

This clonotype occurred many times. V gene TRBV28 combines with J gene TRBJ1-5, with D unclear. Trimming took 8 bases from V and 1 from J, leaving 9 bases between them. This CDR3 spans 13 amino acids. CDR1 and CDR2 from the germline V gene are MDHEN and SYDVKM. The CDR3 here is CASGSWSNQPQHF. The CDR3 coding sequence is TGTGCCAGCGGCTCATGGAGCAATCAGCCCCAGCATTTT.

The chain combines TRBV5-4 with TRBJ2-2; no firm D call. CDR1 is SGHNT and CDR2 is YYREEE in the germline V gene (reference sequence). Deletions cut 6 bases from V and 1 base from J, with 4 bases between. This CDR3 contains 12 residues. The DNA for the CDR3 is TGTGCCAGCAACGAGAACACCGGGGAGCTGTTTTTT. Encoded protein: CASNENTGELFF. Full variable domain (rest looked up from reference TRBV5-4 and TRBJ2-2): ETGVTQSPTHLIKTRGQQVTLRCSSQSGHNTVSWYQQALGQGPQFIFQYYREEENGRGNFPPRFSGLQFPNYSSELNVNALELDDSALYLCASNENTGELFFGEGSRLTVL.